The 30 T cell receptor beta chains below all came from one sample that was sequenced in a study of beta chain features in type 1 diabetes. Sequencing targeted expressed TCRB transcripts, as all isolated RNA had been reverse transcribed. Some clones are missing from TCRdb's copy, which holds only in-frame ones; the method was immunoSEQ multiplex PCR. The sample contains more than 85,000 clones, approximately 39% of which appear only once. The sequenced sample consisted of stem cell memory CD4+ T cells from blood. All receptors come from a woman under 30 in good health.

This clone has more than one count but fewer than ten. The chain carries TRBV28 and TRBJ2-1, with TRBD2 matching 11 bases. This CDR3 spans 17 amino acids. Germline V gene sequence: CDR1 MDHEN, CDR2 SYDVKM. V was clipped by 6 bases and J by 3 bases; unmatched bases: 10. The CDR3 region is CASSPRTSGHLYNEQFF. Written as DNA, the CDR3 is TGTGCCAGCAGCCCTCGGACTAGCGGGCACCTCTACAATGAGCAGTTCTTC.

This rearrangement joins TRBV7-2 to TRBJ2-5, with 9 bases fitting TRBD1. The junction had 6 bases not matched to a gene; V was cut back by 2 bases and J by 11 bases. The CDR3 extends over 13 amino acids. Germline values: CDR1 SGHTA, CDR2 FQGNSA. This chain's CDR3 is CASSLTGGSEQYF. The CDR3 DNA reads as TGTGCCAGCAGCTTAACAGGGGGCAGTGAGCAGTACTTC.

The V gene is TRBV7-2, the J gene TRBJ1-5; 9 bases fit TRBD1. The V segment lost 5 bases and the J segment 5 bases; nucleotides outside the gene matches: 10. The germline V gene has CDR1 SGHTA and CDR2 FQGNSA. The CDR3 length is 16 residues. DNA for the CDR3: TGTGCCAGCAGCCGACGGGGGACAGGGTATGATCAGCCCCAGCATTTT. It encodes CASSRRGTGYDQPQHF.

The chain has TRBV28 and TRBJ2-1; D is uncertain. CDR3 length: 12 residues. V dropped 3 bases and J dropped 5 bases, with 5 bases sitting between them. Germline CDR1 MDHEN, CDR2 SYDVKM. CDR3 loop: CASSFRDNEQFF. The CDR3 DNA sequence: TGTGCCAGCAGTTTCCGGGACAATGAGCAGTTCTTC.

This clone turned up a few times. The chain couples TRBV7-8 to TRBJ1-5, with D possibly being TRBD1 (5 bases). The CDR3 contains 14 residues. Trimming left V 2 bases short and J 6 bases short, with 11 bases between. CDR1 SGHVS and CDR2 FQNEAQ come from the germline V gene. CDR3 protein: CASSLRGERQPQHF. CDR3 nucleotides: TGTGCCAGCAGCTTACGGGGGGAACGTCAGCCCCAGCATTTT.

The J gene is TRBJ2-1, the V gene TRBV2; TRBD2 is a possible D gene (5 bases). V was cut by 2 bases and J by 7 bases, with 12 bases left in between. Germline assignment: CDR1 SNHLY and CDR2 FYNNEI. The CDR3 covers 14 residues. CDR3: CASSEWNGGNEQFF. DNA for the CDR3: TGTGCCAGCAGTGAATGGAATGGAGGAAATGAGCAGTTCTTC. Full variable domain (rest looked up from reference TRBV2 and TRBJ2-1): EPEVTQTPSHQVTQMGQEVILRCVPISNHLYFYWYRQILGQKVEFLVSFYNNEISEKSEIFDDQFSVERPDGSNFTLKIRSTKLEDSAMYFCASSEWNGGNEQFFGPGTRLTVL.

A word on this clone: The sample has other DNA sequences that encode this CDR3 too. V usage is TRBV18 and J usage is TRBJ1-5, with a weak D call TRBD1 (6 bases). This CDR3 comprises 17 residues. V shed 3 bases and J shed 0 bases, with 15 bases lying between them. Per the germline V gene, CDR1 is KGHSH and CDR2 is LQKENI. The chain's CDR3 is CASSPSQGDYSNQPQHF. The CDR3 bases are TGTGCCAGCTCACCGTCACAGGGCGACTATAGCAATCAGCCCCAGCATTTT.

The CDR3 sequence is CASSARDRKNTEAFF. Here the CDR3 DNA reads TGTGCCAGCAGCGCTCGGGACAGAAAGAACACTGAAGCTTTCTTT. The rearrangement uses TRBV9 and TRBJ1-1, with 7 nucleotides matching TRBD1. The CDR3 spans 15 residues. Per the germline V gene, CDR1 is SGDLS and CDR2 is YYNGEE. Trimming cost V 3 bases and J 1 base; bases outside gene matches: 6.

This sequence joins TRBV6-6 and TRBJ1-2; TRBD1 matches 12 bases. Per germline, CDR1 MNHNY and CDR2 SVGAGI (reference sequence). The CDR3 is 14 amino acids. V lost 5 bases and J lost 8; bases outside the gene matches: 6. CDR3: CASSPGQGANGYTF. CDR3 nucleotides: TGTGCCAGCAGTCCGGGACAGGGGGCGAACGGCTACACCTTC.

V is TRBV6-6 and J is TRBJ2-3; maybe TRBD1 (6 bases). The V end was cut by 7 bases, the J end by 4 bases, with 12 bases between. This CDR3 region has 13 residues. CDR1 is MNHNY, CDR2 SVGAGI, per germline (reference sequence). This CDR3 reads CASTGSGADTQYF. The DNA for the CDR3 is TGTGCCAGCACCGGATCAGGGGCAGATACGCAGTATTTT.

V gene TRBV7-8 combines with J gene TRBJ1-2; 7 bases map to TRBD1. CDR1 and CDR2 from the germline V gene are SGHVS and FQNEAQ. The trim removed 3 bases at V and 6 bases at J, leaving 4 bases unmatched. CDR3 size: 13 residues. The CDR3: CASSFDRDDGYTF. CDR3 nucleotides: TGTGCCAGCAGCTTCGACAGGGACGATGGCTACACCTTC.

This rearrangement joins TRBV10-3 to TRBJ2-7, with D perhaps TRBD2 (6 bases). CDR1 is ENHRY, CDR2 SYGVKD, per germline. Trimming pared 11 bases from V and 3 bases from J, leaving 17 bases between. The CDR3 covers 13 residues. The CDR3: CAPFRDCDYEQYF. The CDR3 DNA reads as TGTGCCCCATTCCGGGACTGTGACTACGAGCAGTACTTC.

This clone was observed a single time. The CDR3 DNA reads TGCAGCGGACAGGGGTACACTGAAGCTTTCTTT. It specifies CSGQGYTEAFF. The rearrangement joins TRBV20-1 to TRBJ1-1, with 9 bases aligning to TRBD1. The length of the CDR3 is 11 residues. Germline CDR1 DFQATT, CDR2 SNEGSKA (reference sequence).

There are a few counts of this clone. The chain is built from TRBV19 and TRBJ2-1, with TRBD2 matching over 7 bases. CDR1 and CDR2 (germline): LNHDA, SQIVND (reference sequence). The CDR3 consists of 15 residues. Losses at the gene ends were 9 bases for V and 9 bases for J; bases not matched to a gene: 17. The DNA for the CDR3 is TGTGCCAGCCTGCCCGGGACTATAGGGAGCGGTGAGCAGTTCTTC. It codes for CASLPGTIGSGEQFF.

Here the CDR3 DNA reads TGCAGCGTTGGAGGGGGAGCTTTCTTT. It codes for CSVGGGAFF. The chain combines TRBV29-1 with TRBJ1-1; D possibly corresponds to TRBD1 (6 bases). Germline-derived CDR1 and CDR2 are SQVTM and ANQGSEA. This CDR3 has 9 residues. Between the trimmed V and J ends, which lost 4 bases and 10 bases, there was a span of 7 bases.

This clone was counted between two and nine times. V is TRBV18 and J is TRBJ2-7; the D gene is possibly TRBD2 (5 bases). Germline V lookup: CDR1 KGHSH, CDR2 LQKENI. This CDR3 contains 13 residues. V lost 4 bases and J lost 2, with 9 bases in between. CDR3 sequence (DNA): TGTGCCAGCTCACGACGGGATGCCTACGAGCAGTACTTC. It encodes CASSRRDAYEQYF.

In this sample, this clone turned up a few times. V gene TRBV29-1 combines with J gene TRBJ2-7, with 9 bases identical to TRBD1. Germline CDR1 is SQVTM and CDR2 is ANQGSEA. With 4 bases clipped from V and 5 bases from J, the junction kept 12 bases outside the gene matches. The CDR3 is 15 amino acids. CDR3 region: CSVGGRTGVSDEQYF. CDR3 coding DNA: TGCAGCGTTGGGGGCCGGACAGGGGTATCGGACGAGCAGTACTTC.

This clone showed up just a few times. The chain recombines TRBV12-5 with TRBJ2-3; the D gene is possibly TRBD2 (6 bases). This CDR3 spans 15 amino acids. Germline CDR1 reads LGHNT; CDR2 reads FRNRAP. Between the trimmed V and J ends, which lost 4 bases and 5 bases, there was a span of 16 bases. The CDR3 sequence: CASGSGSKGGDTQYF. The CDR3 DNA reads TGTGCTAGTGGTTCGGGCTCTAAGGGAGGAGATACGCAGTATTTT.

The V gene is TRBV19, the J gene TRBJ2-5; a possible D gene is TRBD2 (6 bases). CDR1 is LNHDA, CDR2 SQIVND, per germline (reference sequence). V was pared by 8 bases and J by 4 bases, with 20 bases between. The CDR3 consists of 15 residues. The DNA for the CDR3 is TGTGCCAGTGCAGAGTCGGGAGTGCCTAGAGAGACCCAGTACTTC. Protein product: CASAESGVPRETQYF.

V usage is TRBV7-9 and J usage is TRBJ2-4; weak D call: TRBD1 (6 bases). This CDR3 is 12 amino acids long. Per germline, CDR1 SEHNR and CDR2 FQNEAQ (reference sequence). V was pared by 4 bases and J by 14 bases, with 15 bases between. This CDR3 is CASSSTGYEEYF. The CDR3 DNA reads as TGTGCCAGCAGCTCAACAGGGTATGAGGAGTACTTC.

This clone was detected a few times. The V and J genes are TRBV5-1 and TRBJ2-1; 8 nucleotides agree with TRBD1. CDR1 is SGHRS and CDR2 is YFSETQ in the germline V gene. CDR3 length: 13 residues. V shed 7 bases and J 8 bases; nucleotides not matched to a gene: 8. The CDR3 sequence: CASARGQGDEQFF. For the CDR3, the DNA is TGCGCCAGCGCCAGAGGACAGGGAGATGAGCAGTTCTTC.

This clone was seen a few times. The CDR3 sequence is CASSLAVWLAEQYF. In nucleotides, the CDR3 is TGTGCCAGCAGCTTAGCGGTATGGCTAGCGGAGCAGTACTTC. The chain carries TRBV7-9 and TRBJ2-7, with D maybe TRBD2 (6 bases). Germline V gene data show CDR1 as SEHNR and CDR2 as FQNEAQ (reference sequence). Deletions cut 0 bases from V and 7 bases from J, with 13 bases between. This CDR3 is built from 14 residues.

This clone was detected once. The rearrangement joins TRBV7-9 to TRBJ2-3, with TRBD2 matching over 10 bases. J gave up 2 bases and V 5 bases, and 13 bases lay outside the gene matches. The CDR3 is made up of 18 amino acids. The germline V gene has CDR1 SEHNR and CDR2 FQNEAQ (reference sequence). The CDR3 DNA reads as TGTGCCAGCAGCCCCGCTTACTGGACTAGCGGATTCACAGATACGCAGTATTTT. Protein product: CASSPAYWTSGFTDTQYF.

The CDR3, as DNA: TGCAGCGTTGAGGGACAGAAGTTCTATGGCTACACCTTC. The encoded protein is CSVEGQKFYGYTF. This sequence joins TRBV29-1 and TRBJ1-2; 7 bases fit TRBD1. After removal of 3 bases from V and 4 bases from J, the junction contained 5 bases not matched to a gene. Germline CDR1 and CDR2: SQVTM and ANQGSEA. This CDR3 is 13 amino acids long.

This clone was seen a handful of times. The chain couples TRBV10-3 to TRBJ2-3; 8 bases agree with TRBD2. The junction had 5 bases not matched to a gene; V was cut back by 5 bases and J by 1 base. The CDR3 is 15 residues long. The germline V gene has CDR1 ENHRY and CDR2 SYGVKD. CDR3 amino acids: CAISPGLGRTDTQYF. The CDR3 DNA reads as TGTGCCATCAGTCCGGGACTAGGTCGCACAGATACGCAGTATTTT.

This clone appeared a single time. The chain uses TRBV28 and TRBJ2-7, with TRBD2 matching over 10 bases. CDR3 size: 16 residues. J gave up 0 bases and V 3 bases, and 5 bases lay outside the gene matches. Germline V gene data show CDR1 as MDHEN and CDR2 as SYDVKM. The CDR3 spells CASSFPGLASSYEQYF. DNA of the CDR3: TGTGCCAGCAGTTTTCCGGGACTAGCGAGCTCCTACGAGCAGTACTTC.

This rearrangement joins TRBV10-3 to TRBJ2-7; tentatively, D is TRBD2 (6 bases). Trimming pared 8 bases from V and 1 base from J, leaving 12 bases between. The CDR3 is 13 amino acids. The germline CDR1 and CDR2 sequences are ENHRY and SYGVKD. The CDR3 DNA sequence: TGTGCCATCCGGGGGTCGGGGTCCTACGAGCAGTACTTC. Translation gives CAIRGSGSYEQYF.

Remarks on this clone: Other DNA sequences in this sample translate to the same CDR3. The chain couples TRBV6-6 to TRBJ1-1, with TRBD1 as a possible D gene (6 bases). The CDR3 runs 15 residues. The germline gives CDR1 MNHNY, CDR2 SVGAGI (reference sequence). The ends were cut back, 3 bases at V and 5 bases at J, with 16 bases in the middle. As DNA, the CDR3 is TGTGCCAGCAGTTATCAGGGACAACAGAATACTGAAGCTTTCTTT. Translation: CASSYQGQQNTEAFF.

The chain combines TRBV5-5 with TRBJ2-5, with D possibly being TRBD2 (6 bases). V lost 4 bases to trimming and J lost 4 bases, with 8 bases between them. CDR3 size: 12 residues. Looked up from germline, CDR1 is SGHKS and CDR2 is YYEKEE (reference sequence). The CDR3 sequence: CASSRDLETQYF. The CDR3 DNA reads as TGTGCCAGCAGCCGGGACTTAGAGACCCAGTACTTC. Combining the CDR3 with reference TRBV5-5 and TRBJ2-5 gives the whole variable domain DAGVTQSPTHLIKTRGQQVTLRCSPISGHKSVSWYQQVLGQGPQFIFQYYEKEERGRGNFPDRFSARQFPNYSSELNVNALLLGDSALYLCASSRDLETQYFGPGTRLLVL.

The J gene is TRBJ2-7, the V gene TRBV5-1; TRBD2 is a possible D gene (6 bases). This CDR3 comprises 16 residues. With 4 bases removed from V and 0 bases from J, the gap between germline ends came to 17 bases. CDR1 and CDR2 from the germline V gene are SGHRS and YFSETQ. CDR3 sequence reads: CASSTTLRETSYEQYF. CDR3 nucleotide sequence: TGCGCCAGCAGCACCACGCTCCGGGAGACCTCCTACGAGCAGTACTTC.